This T cell receptor beta chain was recovered during a study of blood T cell repertoires in COVID-19 (dated by TCRdb to about 2020). Describing the broader study: Collaborator samples came from the United States, Italy and Spain and covered acute and convalescent phases of COVID-19. Where available, HLA class I and class II types were obtained from metadata supplied by the sample provider rather than from assay-based typing. Samples came from the ongoing ImmuneRACE study (first 160 participants) plus 1,254 subjects from 6 global collaborators. The prospective study material was composed of cDNA or gDNA derived from T cells, B-cell-depleted T cells, or PBMCs. The repertoires were released in a freely available public database meant as a resource for research on the immune response to SARS-CoV-2. A de-identified subject ID, COVID-19 status, age in years and sex were almost always included in the sample metadata. The dataset comprised deeply sampled blood TCRbeta repertoires from subjects exposed to, actively infected with, or recovered from COVID-19.

Study-wide conclusions, independent of this receptor: The quantity of clinical and demographic metadata differed by source and by participant and was supplied without curation.

Collaborating institutions collected whole blood in K2EDTA tubes following their own protocols. For TCRbeta analysis, collaborator samples were shipped as frozen whole blood, as isolated PBMCs, or as DNA extracted from either sample type. About this clone: Its antigen is not yet known. Nothing much larger sits one base from this clone, and base qualities are not available.

The immunoSEQ Assay, a bias-controlled multiplex PCR, was used to amplify TCRbeta CDR3 regions from genomic DNA. Processing in the source paper ran as follows. Within the assay, amplification of reference gene primers was used to estimate how many nucleated cells each sample contained. Sequence reads were collapsed and filtered to measure the absolute abundance of every unique TCRbeta CDR3 rearrangement. Productive Simpson clonality was computed per sample as the square root of Simpson's diversity index over productive rearrangements. The source is immuneACCESS, and TCRdb retained only in-frame sequences with V and J called. Part of the clones is not carried over; for the studies checked, unresolved V genes explain less than half of this, and the remainder is unexplained. From that table come the V and J calls and clone size; the DNA was used to work out D and trimming. For this sample the table gives some 38,000 clones, of which roughly nine tenths were detected only once. 15% to 19% of the sample is held by the ten biggest clonotypes.

The TCR originated in a woman in her twenties or thirties in a cohort sampled during active COVID-19. The sequencing sample was made of peripheral blood.

The base sequence is TGTGCCAGCAGTTTTCGTCACGGGACCCAGTACTTC. Protein translation: CASSFRHGTQYF. The chain employs TRBV27 and TRBJ2-5, with the D segment identity uncertain. Inclusive of the bounding cysteine and phenylalanine, the CDR3 is 12 residues long. The entry retains the CDR3 DNA only, 36 bases that are in frame from base 1. V loses 3 bases, J loses 7 bases, and the germline ends lie 9 bases apart. CDR1 and CDR2 are read off the germline V gene (reference sequence) as MNHEY and SMNVEV.